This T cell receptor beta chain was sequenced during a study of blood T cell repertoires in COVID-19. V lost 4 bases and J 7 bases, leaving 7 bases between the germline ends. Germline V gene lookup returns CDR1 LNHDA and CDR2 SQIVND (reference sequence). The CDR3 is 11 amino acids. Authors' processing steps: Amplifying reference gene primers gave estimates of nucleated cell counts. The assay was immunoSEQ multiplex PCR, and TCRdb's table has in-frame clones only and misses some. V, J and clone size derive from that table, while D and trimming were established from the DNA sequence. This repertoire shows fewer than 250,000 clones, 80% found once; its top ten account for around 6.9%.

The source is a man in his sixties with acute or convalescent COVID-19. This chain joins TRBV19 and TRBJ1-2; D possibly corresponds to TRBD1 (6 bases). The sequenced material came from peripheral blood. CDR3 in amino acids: CASSTGVGYTF. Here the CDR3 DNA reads TGTGCCAGTAGTACAGGGGTTGGCTACACCTTC. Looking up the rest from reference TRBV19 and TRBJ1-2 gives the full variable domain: DGGITQSPKYLFRKEGQNVTLSCEQNLNHDAMYWYRQDPGQGLRLIYYSQIVNDFQKGDIAEGYSVSREKKESFPLTVTSAQKNPTAFYLCASSTGVGYTFGSGTRLTVV.